Included here is one T cell receptor beta chain sequence, with context. Its cognate antigen is unknown. Time point noted: after dendritic cell vaccination, including at tumor progression/relapse. Blood PBMC samples: pre-vaccination, two weeks post third vaccination, and at tumor progression. The sample belongs to a study of glioma-infiltrating T cells after dendritic cell vaccination. On the study more broadly: Three intradermal dendritic cell vaccine injections were given every two weeks.

Trimming stripped 1 base from V and 7 bases from J, with 9 bases between. Germline CDR1 reads SGHDT; CDR2 reads YYEEEE. This CDR3 comprises 12 residues. Broader study findings: Patients with more pretreatment TILs had longer time to progression and survival. Complete blood and tumor specimen sets were limited to few patients.

Here immunoSEQ multiplex PCR was the method, and the copy in TCRdb shows in-frame clones only, minus some. The table includes tens of thousands of clones, around 87% detected once. The sequencing used blood, collected after dendritic cell vaccination. V and J are TRBV5-6 and TRBJ2-7; TRBD2 might be the D (5 bases). This receptor was identified in a human donor with glioblastoma. As DNA, the CDR3 is TGTGCCAGCAGCTTGCGATGGAGGGAGCAGTACTTC. Residues: CASSLRWREQYF.